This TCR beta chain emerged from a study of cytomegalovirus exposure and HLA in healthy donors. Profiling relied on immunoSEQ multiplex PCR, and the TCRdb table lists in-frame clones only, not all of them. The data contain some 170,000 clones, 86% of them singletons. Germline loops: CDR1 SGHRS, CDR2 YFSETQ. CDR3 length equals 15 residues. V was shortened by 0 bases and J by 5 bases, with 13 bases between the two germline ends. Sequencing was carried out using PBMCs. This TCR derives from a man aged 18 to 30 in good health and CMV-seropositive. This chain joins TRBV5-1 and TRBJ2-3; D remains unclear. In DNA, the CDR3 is TGCGCCAGCAGCTTGGCCCCTAGAATGGGAGATACGCAGTATTTT. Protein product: CASSLAPRMGDTQYF.